The 22 T cell receptor beta chains below come from one sample, sequenced in a study of CD8 T cells in Susac syndrome. Reverse transcription of roughly 0.5 to 1 ug RNA used random hexamers. TCRdb re-called the immunoSEQ multiplex PCR reads through MiXCR, storing one row per CDR3 protein. The data contain about 150,000 distinct CDR3 sequences, around 90% of them singletons. The sample comprised CD4+ T cells from PBMCs. These receptors were taken from a human donor in good health.

J is TRBJ1-1 and V is TRBV29-1, with 7 bases fitting TRBD1. Germline V gene data show CDR1 as SQVTM and CDR2 as ANQGSEA. This CDR3 comprises 13 residues. J lost 0 bases, V lost 6 bases, and 4 bases had no gene match. This chain's CDR3 is CSVVGQMNTEAFF. As DNA, the CDR3 is TGCAGCGTGGTGGGACAGATGAACACTGAAGCTTTCTTT.

The genes are TRBV20-1 and TRBJ2-7; D is uncertain. In germline, CDR1 is DFQATT, CDR2 SNEGSKA (reference sequence). Trimming pared 1 base from V and 0 bases from J, leaving 7 bases between. CDR3 size: 13 residues. DNA of the CDR3: TGCAGTGCTAGAGTGGGCGGCTCCTACGAGCAGTACTTC. As protein: CSARVGGSYEQYF.

V and J are TRBV18 and TRBJ2-7, with TRBD1 matching over 9 bases. This CDR3 is built from 14 residues. The V and J ends lost 3 bases and 4 bases, in that order; junction bases with no gene match: 4. Germline CDR1 KGHSH, CDR2 LQKENI. CDR3 DNA: TGTGCCAGCTCACCGGGACAGGGTTTTTACGAGCAGTACTTC. It translates to CASSPGQGFYEQYF.

This clonotype was detected only once. The chain has TRBV28 and TRBJ2-1; the match to TRBD2 covers 13 bases. This CDR3 is 15 amino acids long. J gave up 10 bases and V 6 bases, and 9 bases lay outside the gene matches. Germline-derived CDR1 and CDR2 are MDHEN and SYDVKM. This chain's CDR3 is CASSPPTSGRREQFF. CDR3 nucleotide sequence: TGTGCCAGCAGCCCTCCGACTAGCGGGAGGAGGGAGCAGTTCTTC.

The gene calls are TRBV7-2 and TRBJ2-5; tentatively, D is TRBD2 (5 bases). CDR1 SGHTA and CDR2 FQGNSA come from the germline V gene. There are 14 residues in the CDR3. V lost 4 bases and J lost 7, with 16 bases in between. The CDR3: CASSYAGRGGTQYF. The CDR3, as DNA: TGTGCCAGCAGCTACGCAGGCCGAGGAGGGACCCAGTACTTC.

This chain's CDR3 is CASSGYGYTF. Here the CDR3 DNA reads TGTGCCAGCAGCGGTTATGGCTACACCTTC. The J gene is TRBJ1-2, the V gene TRBV7-9; unclear D gene. The V end lost 5 bases, the J end lost 5 bases, and 3 bases lay between the germline ends. The CDR3 covers 10 residues. The V gene's germline CDR1 is SEHNR and CDR2 FQNEAQ (reference sequence).

This chain links TRBV10-1 with TRBJ2-5; no clear D gene. This CDR3 has 12 residues. Looked up from germline, CDR1 is WNHNN and CDR2 is SYGVQD (reference sequence). Trimming cost V 6 bases and J 5 bases, with 10 bases left between them. The CDR3 region is CASSRNSETQYF. The CDR3 DNA reads as TGCGCCAGCAGCAGGAACTCGGAGACCCAGTACTTC.

The chain carries TRBV6-2 or TRBV6-3 and TRBJ1-1; D ambiguous. This CDR3 has 16 residues. CDR1 MNHEY and CDR2 SVGEGT come from the germline V gene. Trimming took 0 bases from V and 0 from J, leaving 11 bases between them. CDR3 sequence reads: CASSYSFWIMNTEAFF. In nucleotides, the CDR3 is TGTGCCAGCAGTTACTCGTTTTGGATTATGAACACTGAAGCTTTCTTT.

This chain links TRBV5-1 with TRBJ2-3; D tentatively fits TRBD1 or TRBD2 (5 bases each). The CDR3 spans 18 residues. V gave up 4 bases and J gave up 2 bases, with 23 bases separating them. CDR1 and CDR2 (germline): SGHRS, YFSETQ. The CDR3 DNA sequence: TGCGCCAGCAGCCTCCCCCCCCGCCGGGACCCTGACACAGATACGCAGTATTTT. This gives the protein CASSLPPRRDPDTDTQYF.

This sequence joins TRBV20-1 and TRBJ2-1; no firm D call. Looked up from germline, CDR1 is DFQATT and CDR2 is SNEGSKA (reference sequence). This CDR3 contains 15 residues. Trimming took 2 bases from V and 0 from J, leaving 11 bases between them. CDR3 loop: CSARRPASSYNEQFF. In DNA, the CDR3 is TGCAGTGCTAGACGGCCGGCAAGCTCCTACAATGAGCAGTTCTTC.

V gene TRBV29-1 combines with J gene TRBJ2-7; D may be TRBD1 (5 bases). The V and J ends lost 4 bases and 2 bases respectively, with 15 bases between them. The germline V gene has CDR1 SQVTM and CDR2 ANQGSEA. The CDR3 runs to 14 residues. Written as DNA, the CDR3 is TGCAGCGTTGCAGGGCAGGGCCACCCCTACGAGCAGTACTTC. It translates to CSVAGQGHPYEQYF.

The V call is TRBV19, the J call TRBJ1-1; D is ambiguous. There are 14 residues in the CDR3. Germline assignment: CDR1 LNHDA and CDR2 SQIVND (reference sequence). The germline V and J ends were trimmed by 7 bases and 8 bases, with 20 bases remaining between them. In DNA form, the CDR3 reads TGTGCCAGTATGGGGAGGTACCTAATTTTCGAAGCTTTCTTT. It is translated as CASMGRYLIFEAFF. Complete variable domain (other parts from reference TRBV19 and TRBJ1-1): DGGITQSPKYLFRKEGQNVTLSCEQNLNHDAMYWYRQDPGQGLRLIYYSQIVNDFQKGDIAEGYSVSREKKESFPLTVTSAQKNPTAFYLCASMGRYLIFEAFFGQGTRLTVV.

J is TRBJ1-1 and V is TRBV5-1; D ambiguous. Germline-derived CDR1 and CDR2 are SGHRS and YFSETQ. The CDR3 contains 13 residues. Trimming pared 7 bases from V and 5 bases from J, leaving 15 bases between. CDR3 nucleotide sequence: TGCGCCAGCCAATCAACCCGGAGGACTGAAGCTTTCTTT. Translated: CASQSTRRTEAFF.

The chain couples TRBV7-9 to TRBJ2-7; TRBD2 agrees at 11 bases. The CDR3 has 14 amino acids. Germline V gene data show CDR1 as SEHNR and CDR2 as FQNEAQ (reference sequence). V lost 4 bases to trimming and J lost 4 bases; unmatched junction nucleotides: 3. As DNA, the CDR3 is TGTGCCAGCAGCTCGACTAGCGGGGTTTACGAGCAGTACTTC. Protein product: CASSSTSGVYEQYF. Based on the CDR3 plus reference TRBV7-9 and TRBJ2-7, the full variable domain is DTGVSQNPRHKITKRGQNVTFRCDPISEHNRLYWYRQTLGQGPEFLTYFQNEAQLEKSRLLSDRFSAERPKGSFSTLEIQRTEQGDSAMYLCASSSTSGVYEQYFGPGTRLTVT.

This clonotype has only a few counts. This rearrangement joins TRBV6-1 to TRBJ2-2; possibly TRBD1 for D (6 bases). Germline loops: CDR1 MNHNS, CDR2 SASEGT. Deletions cut 4 bases from V and 3 bases from J, with 12 bases between. CDR3 length: 15 amino acids. In DNA form, the CDR3 reads TGTGCCAGCAGTGTCCGGGACACTTACACCGGGGAGCTGTTTTTT. Residues: CASSVRDTYTGELFF.

The CDR3 DNA reads as TGTGCCAGCAGTTACTCTTCTGTCAGGGGCTACGAGCAGTACTTC. This sequence encodes CASSYSSVRGYEQYF. The chain has TRBV6-5 and TRBJ2-7, with D perhaps TRBD1 (6 bases). CDR3 length equals 15 residues. CDR1 and CDR2 from the germline V gene are MNHEY and SVGAGI. V gave up 0 bases and J gave up 3 bases, with 12 bases separating them.

This clonotype has a single count. The J gene is TRBJ2-2, the V gene TRBV11-1, with TRBD1 matching 8 bases. The CDR3 spans 21 residues. Germline CDR1 SGHAT, CDR2 FQDESV (reference sequence). Trimming removed 5 bases from V and 1 base from J; junction bases left unmatched: 21. CDR3 in amino acids: CASSRPLFGQGSLWNTGELFF. DNA of the CDR3: TGTGCCAGCAGCCGTCCCTTATTTGGACAGGGAAGCCTGTGGAACACCGGGGAGCTGTTTTTT.

The chain recombines TRBV6-2 or TRBV6-3 with TRBJ2-7, with 9 bases fitting TRBD1. V trimming: 6 bases; J trimming: 1 base; junction bases outside the gene matches: 13. Looked up from germline, CDR1 is MNHEY and CDR2 is SVGEGT. This CDR3 region has 17 residues. CDR3 nucleotides: TGTGCCAGCAGCCACGGACAGGGGAAATCTGGGTCCTACGAGCAGTACTTC. Translated: CASSHGQGKSGSYEQYF.

The rearrangement uses TRBV12-3 or TRBV12-4 and TRBJ1-1, with D tentatively TRBD1 (5 bases). The CDR3 runs to 14 residues. Trimming removed 3 bases from V and 5 bases from J, with 13 bases in between. The CDR3 reads CASSLQGVRTEAFF. CDR3 in DNA: TGTGCCAGCAGTTTGCAGGGCGTTCGGACTGAAGCTTTCTTT.

V and J are TRBV7-3 and TRBJ2-3, with D maybe TRBD2 (5 bases). The CDR3 runs 13 residues. Per germline, CDR1 SGHTA and CDR2 FQGTGA. Trimming pared 6 bases from V and 2 bases from J, leaving 9 bases between. CDR3 bases: TGTGCCAGCAGTCTTGACTACACAGATACGCAGTATTTT. Protein sequence: CASSLDYTDTQYF.

The rearrangement joins TRBV5-4 to TRBJ1-1, with 7 bases fitting TRBD1. From germline, CDR1 is SGHNT and CDR2 YYREEE (reference sequence). J gave up 5 bases and V 0 bases, and 4 bases lay outside the gene matches. The CDR3 consists of 14 residues. CDR3 sequence: CASSLDRGSTEAFF. The DNA of the CDR3 is TGTGCCAGCAGCTTGGACAGGGGAAGTACTGAAGCTTTCTTT. The full variable domain, rest sourced from reference TRBV5-4 and TRBJ1-1, is ETGVTQSPTHLIKTRGQQVTLRCSSQSGHNTVSWYQQALGQGPQFIFQYYREEENGRGNFPPRFSGLQFPNYSSELNVNALELDDSALYLCASSLDRGSTEAFFGQGTRLTVV.

The chain links TRBV19 to TRBJ2-7; D unresolved. CDR3 length: 14 amino acids. With 5 bases removed from V and 2 bases from J, the gap between germline ends came to 13 bases. Germline V gene lookup returns CDR1 LNHDA and CDR2 SQIVND (reference sequence). CDR3 protein: CASSPQRRAYEQYF. The CDR3 DNA follows: TGTGCCAGTAGTCCCCAACGGAGAGCCTACGAGCAGTACTTC.